This record concerns one T cell receptor (beta chain) sequence. The protocol was immunoSEQ multiplex PCR, while the TCRdb copy is restricted to in-frame clones and leaves out a portion. The profile covers some 310,000 clones, with around 92% appearing a single time and just under 9.5% taken by the ten largest. All enrollees were roughly 18 to 100 years old and from some 24 US areas. The data are from a study of blood T cell repertoires in COVID-19. J gave up 3 bases and V 3 bases, and 13 bases lay outside the gene matches. This CDR3 region has 18 residues. The V gene's germline CDR1 is MGHRA and CDR2 YSYEKL.

The sequenced sample was PBMCs or T cells enriched from blood (not recorded which). This TCR derives from a woman in her thirties who had recovered from COVID-19. This rearrangement joins TRBV4-1 to TRBJ2-1; the match to TRBD2 covers 8 bases. For the CDR3, the DNA is TGCGCCAGCAGCCACCCCGTTGGGGATAGCGGGGTCTACAATGAGCAGTTCTTC. Protein: CASSHPVGDSGVYNEQFF.